Each of the 30 T cell receptor beta chains below was sequenced from the same sample in a study of cytomegalovirus exposure and HLA in healthy donors. Vbeta (60) and Jbeta (13) primers were used in the PCR. Only in-frame clones appear in the TCRdb table, and some are missing; sequencing was by immunoSEQ multiplex PCR. The data contain approximately 95,000 clones, about 78% of them singletons. The sequencing input was PBMCs. These receptors all stem from a woman aged 40 to 50 in good health and CMV-seropositive.

Comments on this clone: Relative to the germline gene, one junction end is altered; a read error may explain this. V and J are TRBV7-7 and TRBJ2-1; D remains unclear. In germline, CDR1 is SSHAT, CDR2 FNYEAQ (reference sequence). The CDR3 runs 13 residues. The CDR3, as DNA: TGTGCTAGCAGCTTAGAGCCTTACAATGAGCAGTTCTTC. The encoded protein is CASSLEPYNEQFF.

This clone has just one count. The chain links TRBV18 to TRBJ1-6; TRBD1 aligns across 12 bases. The J segment lost 9 bases and the V segment lost 3 bases, leaving 6 bases of the junction unmatched. Germline loops: CDR1 KGHSH, CDR2 LQKENI. The CDR3 is 16 amino acids. This chain's CDR3 is CASSPSMGQGASPLHF. The CDR3 DNA sequence: TGTGCCAGCTCACCCTCTATGGGACAGGGGGCTTCACCCCTCCACTTT.

Only a few counts were recorded for this clone. The chain uses TRBV11-2 and TRBJ2-2; TRBD2 matches 7 bases. The germline CDR1 and CDR2 sequences are SGHAT and FQNNGV. This CDR3 has 16 residues. Losses at the gene ends were 1 base for V and 3 bases for J; bases not matched to a gene: 5. CDR3 in amino acids: CASSLGAGMDTGELFF. Written as DNA, the CDR3 is TGTGCCAGCAGCTTAGGAGCGGGAATGGACACCGGGGAGCTGTTTTTT.

The rearrangement joins TRBV10-3 to TRBJ2-1, with 8 bases fitting TRBD2. Germline V gene data show CDR1 as ENHRY and CDR2 as SYGVKD. The CDR3 has 15 residues. The ends lost 10 bases at V and 0 bases at J; junction bases unmatched: 8. For the CDR3, the DNA is TGTGCCACGAGCAGGCGGGAGGCCTCCTACAATGAGCAGTTCTTC. Translated: CATSRREASYNEQFF.

J is TRBJ1-2 and V is TRBV2; D may be TRBD1 (5 bases). Germline CDR1 SNHLY, CDR2 FYNNEI. CDR3 length equals 12 residues. Trimming pared 2 bases from V and 5 bases from J, leaving 6 bases between. CDR3 loop: CASSERGYGYTF. The CDR3 DNA is TGTGCCAGCAGTGAAAGGGGATATGGCTACACCTTC.

CDR3 sequence reads: CASRLLAGGTYEQYF. CDR3 in DNA: TGTGCCAGCAGGTTGCTAGCGGGAGGTACCTACGAGCAGTACTTC. The rearrangement uses TRBV6-5 and TRBJ2-7; 11 bases match TRBD2. Germline CDR1 MNHEY, CDR2 SVGAGI. The CDR3 is 15 amino acids. Trimming took 6 bases from V and 2 from J; bases not matched to a gene: 6.

V usage is TRBV4-2 and J usage is TRBJ2-2; D unresolved. Germline V CDR1 and CDR2: LGHNA, YNFKEQ. Trimming shortened V by 0 bases and J by 4 bases, and 3 bases separated the two germline ends. The CDR3 is 13 residues long. CDR3 sequence reads: CASSQERTGELFF. The CDR3 DNA reads TGTGCCAGCAGCCAAGAGCGCACCGGGGAGCTGTTTTTT.

This clone was seen only a few times. The chain recombines TRBV10-3 with TRBJ1-5, with 7 bases that match TRBD1. V shed 5 bases, J shed 2 bases, and the junction held 6 bases outside the gene matches. This CDR3 region has 15 residues. The germline CDR1 and CDR2 sequences are ENHRY and SYGVKD. The CDR3: CAISTGEVGNQPQHF. Here the CDR3 DNA reads TGTGCCATCAGTACAGGGGAAGTTGGCAATCAGCCCCAGCATTTT.

The V and J genes are TRBV7-9 and TRBJ1-5, with D perhaps TRBD1 (6 bases). V dropped 1 base and J dropped 2 bases, with 15 bases sitting between them. Germline V gives CDR1 SEHNR, CDR2 FQNEAQ (reference sequence). This CDR3 contains 17 residues. CDR3 amino acids: CASSLGMGAERNQPQHF. The CDR3 DNA sequence: TGTGCCAGCAGCTTAGGCATGGGGGCAGAGCGCAATCAGCCCCAGCATTTT.

The rearrangement uses TRBV30 and TRBJ2-2; 9 bases map to TRBD2. There are 16 residues in the CDR3. CDR1 is GTSNPN and CDR2 is SVGIG in the germline V gene (reference sequence). J was trimmed by 7 bases and V by 0 bases; bases with no gene match: 9. CDR3 protein: CAWSVLGGRAGGELFF. CDR3 nucleotide sequence: TGTGCCTGGAGTGTACTGGGCGGGAGGGCCGGCGGGGAGCTGTTTTTT.

This chain joins TRBV6-5 and TRBJ1-5; possibly TRBD1 for D (6 bases). Germline values: CDR1 MNHEY, CDR2 SVGAGI. Trimming took 6 bases from V and 5 from J, leaving 14 bases between them. The CDR3 is 14 residues long. The CDR3 here is CASSQGHRDQPQHF. The CDR3 region has the DNA TGTGCCAGCAGCCAGGGACACAGAGATCAGCCCCAGCATTTT.

The gene calls are TRBV14 and TRBJ2-6; D not certain. Trimming took 3 bases from V and 0 from J, leaving 9 bases between them. The CDR3 is made up of 16 amino acids. The germline V gene encodes CDR1 SGHDN and CDR2 FVKESK. The CDR3 nucleotides read TGTGCCAGCAGCCATAACTCATTCTCTGGGGCCAACGTCCTGACTTTC. Translation: CASSHNSFSGANVLTF.

The chain carries TRBV30 and TRBJ2-3, with 10 nucleotides matching TRBD2. The ends lost 3 bases at V and 0 bases at J; junction bases unmatched: 6. Germline V gives CDR1 GTSNPN, CDR2 SVGIG (reference sequence). CDR3 size: 16 residues. The CDR3 is CAWSLGTSASTDTQYF. CDR3 coding DNA: TGTGCCTGGAGCCTAGGGACTAGCGCTAGCACAGATACGCAGTATTTT.

The rearrangement joins TRBV4-1 to TRBJ2-5, with D tentatively TRBD2 (5 bases). From germline, CDR1 is MGHRA and CDR2 YSYEKL. V was shortened by 1 base and J by 4 bases, with 10 bases between the two germline ends. The length of the CDR3 is 14 residues. CDR3 amino acids: CASSQGTGRETQYF. The CDR3 DNA sequence: TGCGCCAGCAGCCAAGGTACGGGGAGAGAGACCCAGTACTTC.

This sequence joins TRBV11-1 and TRBJ1-2, with D maybe TRBD1 (6 bases). CDR3 size: 13 residues. Germline values: CDR1 SGHAT, CDR2 FQDESV (reference sequence). V lost 5 bases to trimming and J lost 3 bases, with 10 bases between them. In DNA form, the CDR3 reads TGTGCCAGCAGCCCACAGGGAGACTATGGCTACACCTTC. This encodes CASSPQGDYGYTF.

V is TRBV7-6 and J is TRBJ2-7; 7 nucleotides line up with TRBD1. Germline V CDR1 and CDR2: SGHVS, FNYEAQ. This CDR3 spans 14 amino acids. V trimming: 5 bases; J trimming: 3 bases; junction bases outside the gene matches: 7. CDR3 sequence reads: CASSPRDRIYEQYF. CDR3 sequence (DNA): TGTGCCAGCAGCCCCAGGGACAGAATCTACGAGCAGTACTTC.

The chain joins TRBV2 to TRBJ2-7; 7 nucleotides line up with TRBD1. The length of the CDR3 is 13 residues. The germline V gene encodes CDR1 SNHLY and CDR2 FYNNEI. The V segment lost 10 bases and the J segment 4 bases; nucleotides outside the gene matches: 10. CDR3 in DNA: TGTGCCACCAAAGGGGGACAGCGATACGAGCAGTACTTC. Encoded protein: CATKGGQRYEQYF.

With respect to this clone: Mismatch with germline at one junction end may stem from a read error. The rearrangement joins TRBV7-7 to TRBJ2-1; D uncertain. Germline V gene data show CDR1 as SSHAT and CDR2 as FNYEAQ (reference sequence). The CDR3 is made up of 14 amino acids. The CDR3: CASSLGNSNNEQFF. The DNA of the CDR3 is TGTGCTAGCAGCTTAGGCAACAGCAACAATGAGCAGTTCTTC.

The rearrangement joins TRBV4-1 to TRBJ1-5; TRBD1 might be the D (5 bases). CDR3 length: 16 amino acids. Between the trimmed V and J ends, which lost 1 base and 2 bases, there was a span of 12 bases. Germline V gives CDR1 MGHRA, CDR2 YSYEKL. CDR3 in amino acids: CASSQGQYGGNQPQHF. As DNA, the CDR3 is TGCGCCAGCAGCCAAGGACAGTATGGGGGCAATCAGCCCCAGCATTTT.

The CDR3 DNA reads TGTGCCAGTAGTGTCTCTAGCGGGAGGTACAATGAGCAGTTCTTC. Protein: CASSVSSGRYNEQFF. J is TRBJ2-1 and V is TRBV19, with 11 bases aligning to TRBD2. V shed 5 bases, J shed 4 bases, and the junction held 4 bases outside the gene matches. This CDR3 spans 15 amino acids. The germline V gene encodes CDR1 LNHDA and CDR2 SQIVND (reference sequence).

This clone appeared a few times. This chain links TRBV10-3 with TRBJ1-1; D is perhaps TRBD1 (6 bases). The V gene's germline CDR1 is ENHRY and CDR2 SYGVKD. Trimming removed 2 bases at V and 11 bases at J, with 18 bases between. There are 14 residues in the CDR3. DNA of the CDR3: TGTGCCATCAGTGAGATGCTCGGACAGCCTGGGGCTTTCTTT. Translating it yields CAISEMLGQPGAFF.

The rearrangement links TRBV19 to TRBJ2-7, with D possibly TRBD2 on 6 matching bases. Germline V lookup: CDR1 LNHDA, CDR2 SQIVND (reference sequence). The CDR3 contains 14 residues. The V and J ends lost 6 bases and 0 bases respectively, with 12 bases between them. CDR3 nucleotides: TGTGCCAGTAGCCCCTTAGCGGACTCCTACGAGCAGTACTTC. The encoded protein is CASSPLADSYEQYF.

This rearrangement joins TRBV2 to TRBJ2-3, with TRBD2 matching 10 bases. Germline assignment: CDR1 SNHLY and CDR2 FYNNEI. V was clipped by 6 bases and J by 6 bases; unmatched bases: 12. There are 16 residues in the CDR3. The CDR3: CASSLLLAGVVDTQYF. Written as DNA, the CDR3 is TGTGCCAGCAGCCTACTTCTAGCGGGAGTCGTTGATACGCAGTATTTT.

This clone was counted between two and nine times. Written as DNA, the CDR3 is TGCGCCAGCAGCCAAGACCTAGAGAGCTCTTACTCTGGAAACACCATATATTTT. Its protein is CASSQDLESSYSGNTIYF. The chain is built from TRBV4-1 and TRBJ1-3; D is unresolved. V was shortened by 0 bases and J by 0 bases, with 15 bases between the two germline ends. Germline CDR1 MGHRA, CDR2 YSYEKL. This CDR3 region has 18 residues.

This chain's CDR3 is CASRPYDTSYNEQFF. CDR3 nucleotides: TGTGCCAGCAGACCTTACGACACCTCCTACAATGAGCAGTTCTTC. J is TRBJ2-1 and V is TRBV6-5; D is uncertain. Trimming removed 6 bases from V and 0 bases from J, with 12 bases in between. The CDR3 has 15 residues. Germline CDR1 and CDR2: MNHEY and SVGAGI.

The sample holds one count of this clone. V gene TRBV10-3 combines with J gene TRBJ2-1; D is unclear. The CDR3 sequence is 14 residues long. CDR1 is ENHRY, CDR2 SYGVKD, per germline. Trimming removed 0 bases at V and 4 bases at J, with 7 bases between. CDR3 DNA sequence: TGTGCCATCAGTGAGTCTGTCCAATACAATGAGCAGTTCTTC. Translating it yields CAISESVQYNEQFF.

This sequence joins TRBV21-1 and TRBJ2-7; the listed D gene, TRBD1, was not tested against the DNA. TRBV21-1 is classified as a pseudogene. This CDR3 contains 16 residues. CDR3 in amino acids: CASSKVVRTGAYEQYF. The CDR3 bases are TGTGCCAGCAGCAAAGTCGTTCGGACAGGAGCCTACGAGCAGTACTTC.

The chain is built from TRBV9 and TRBJ2-1; D gene ambiguous. Germline CDR1 reads SGDLS; CDR2 reads YYNGEE. The CDR3 runs to 14 residues. Trimming removed 0 bases at V and 0 bases at J, with 4 bases between. The CDR3 loop is CASSVASSYNEQFF. The CDR3 nucleotides read TGTGCCAGCAGCGTAGCTAGCTCCTACAATGAGCAGTTCTTC. Together with reference TRBV9 and TRBJ2-1, the CDR3 gives the full variable domain: DSGVTQTPKHLITATGQRVTLRCSPRSGDLSVYWYQQSLDQGLQFLIQYYNGEERAKGNILERFSAQQFPDLHSELNLSSLELGDSALYFCASSVASSYNEQFFGPGTRLTVL.

The chain carries TRBV25-1 and TRBJ1-6, with 7 bases that match TRBD1. V lost 6 bases to trimming and J lost 4 bases; unmatched junction nucleotides: 6. There are 15 residues in the CDR3. Germline V gene sequence: CDR1 MGHDK, CDR2 SYGVNS. CDR3 residues: CASSHQGDYNSPLHF. The CDR3 bases are TGTGCCAGCAGCCACCAGGGGGATTATAATTCACCCCTCCACTTT.

The chain combines TRBV15 with TRBJ1-2; TRBD1 matches at 8 bases. The J segment lost 0 bases and the V segment lost 0 bases, leaving 9 bases of the junction unmatched. This CDR3 spans 18 amino acids. Germline V gene data show CDR1 as LNHNV and CDR2 as YYDKDF (reference sequence). The CDR3, as DNA: TGTGCCACCAGCAGAGATAAGACAGGGGAAAAGGCTAACTATGGCTACACCTTC. This sequence encodes CATSRDKTGEKANYGYTF.